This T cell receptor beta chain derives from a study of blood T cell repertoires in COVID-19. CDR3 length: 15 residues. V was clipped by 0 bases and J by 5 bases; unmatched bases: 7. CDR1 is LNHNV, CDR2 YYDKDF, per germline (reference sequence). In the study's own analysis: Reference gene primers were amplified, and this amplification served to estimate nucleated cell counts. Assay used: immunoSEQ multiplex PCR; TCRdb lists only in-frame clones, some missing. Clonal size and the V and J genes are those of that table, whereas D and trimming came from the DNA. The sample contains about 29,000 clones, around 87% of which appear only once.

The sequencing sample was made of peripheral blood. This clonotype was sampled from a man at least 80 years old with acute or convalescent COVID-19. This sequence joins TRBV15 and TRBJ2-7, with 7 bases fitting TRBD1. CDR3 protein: CATSREKGAMNEQYF. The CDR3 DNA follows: TGTGCCACCAGCAGAGAGAAGGGGGCTATGAACGAGCAGTACTTC.